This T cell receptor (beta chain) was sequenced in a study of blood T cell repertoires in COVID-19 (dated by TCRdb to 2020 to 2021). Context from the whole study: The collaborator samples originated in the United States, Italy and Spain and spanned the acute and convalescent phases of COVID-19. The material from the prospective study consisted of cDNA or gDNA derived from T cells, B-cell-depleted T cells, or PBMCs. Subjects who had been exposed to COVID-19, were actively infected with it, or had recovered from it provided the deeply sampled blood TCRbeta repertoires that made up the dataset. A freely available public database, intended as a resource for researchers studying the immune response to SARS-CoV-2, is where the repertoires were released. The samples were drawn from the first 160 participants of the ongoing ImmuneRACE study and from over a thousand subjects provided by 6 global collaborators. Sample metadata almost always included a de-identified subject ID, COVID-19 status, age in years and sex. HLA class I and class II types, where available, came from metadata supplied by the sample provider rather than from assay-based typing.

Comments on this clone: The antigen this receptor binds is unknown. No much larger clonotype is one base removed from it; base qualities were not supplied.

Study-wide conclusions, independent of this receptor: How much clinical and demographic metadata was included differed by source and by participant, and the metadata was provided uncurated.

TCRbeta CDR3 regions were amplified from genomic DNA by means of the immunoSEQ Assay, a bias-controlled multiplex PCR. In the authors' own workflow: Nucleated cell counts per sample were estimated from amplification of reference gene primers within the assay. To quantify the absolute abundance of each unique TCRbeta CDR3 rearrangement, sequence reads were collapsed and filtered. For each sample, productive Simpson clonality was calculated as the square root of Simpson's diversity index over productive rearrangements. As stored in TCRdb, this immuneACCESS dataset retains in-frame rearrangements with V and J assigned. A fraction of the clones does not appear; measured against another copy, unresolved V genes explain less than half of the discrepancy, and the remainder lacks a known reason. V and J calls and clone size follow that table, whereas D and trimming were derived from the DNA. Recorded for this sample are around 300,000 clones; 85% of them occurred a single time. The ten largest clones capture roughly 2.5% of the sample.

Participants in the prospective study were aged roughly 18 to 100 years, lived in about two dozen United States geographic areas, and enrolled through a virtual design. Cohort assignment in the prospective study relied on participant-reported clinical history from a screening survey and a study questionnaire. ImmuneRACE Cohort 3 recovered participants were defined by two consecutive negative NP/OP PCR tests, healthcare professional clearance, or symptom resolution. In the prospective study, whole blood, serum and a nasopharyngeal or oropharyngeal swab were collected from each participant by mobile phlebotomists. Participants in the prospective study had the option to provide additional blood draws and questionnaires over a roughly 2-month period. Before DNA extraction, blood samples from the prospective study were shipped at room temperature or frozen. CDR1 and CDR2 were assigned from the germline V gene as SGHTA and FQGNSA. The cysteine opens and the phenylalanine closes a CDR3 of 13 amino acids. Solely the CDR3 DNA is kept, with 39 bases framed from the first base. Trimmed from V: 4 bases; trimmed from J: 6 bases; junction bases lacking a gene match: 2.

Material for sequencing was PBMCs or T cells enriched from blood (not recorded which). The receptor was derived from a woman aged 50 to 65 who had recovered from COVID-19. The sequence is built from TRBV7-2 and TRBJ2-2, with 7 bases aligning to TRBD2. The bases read TGTGCCAGCAGCTCGACTAGCCCCGGGGAGCTGTTTTTT. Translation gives CASSSTSPGELFF. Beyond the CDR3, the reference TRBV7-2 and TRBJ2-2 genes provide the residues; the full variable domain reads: GAGVSQSPSNKVTEKGKDVELRCDPISGHTALYWYRQSLGQGLEFLIYFQGNSAPDKSGLPSDRFSAERTGGSVSTLTIQRTQQEDSAVYLCASSSTSPGELFFGEGSRLTVL.